The 12 T cell receptor beta chains below all came from one sample that was sequenced in a study of T cells in Graves' hyperthyroidism and ophthalmopathy (dated by TCRdb to 2018 to 2020). Library method: multiplex PCR. The instrument was an Illumina HiSeq 2000. TCR beta CDR3 regions were amplified from RNA transcripts. For the first round of RT-PCR on the TCR CDR3, the HTBI primer set was used together with the Qiagen OneStep RT-PCR kit. TCRdb applied fastp at Q25 and MiXCR to the public reads, then kept only in-frame beta chains. Rows matching on CDR3 protein sequence are summarized as one entry with the most common DNA and genes. This sample is represented by about 840,000 distinct CDR3 sequences; about 38% of them were singletons. The ten biggest clones cover 7.5% to 9.5% of the sample. Sequencing was done on a sample of blood. All receptors derive from a young man with Graves' hyperthyroidism.

This clonotype was recorded many times. The chain is built from TRBV4-3 and TRBJ1-5; D unresolved. The V and J ends lost 0 bases and 2 bases respectively, with 11 bases between them. CDR1 and CDR2 (germline): LGHNA, YSLEER. This CDR3 comprises 16 residues. CDR3 nucleotide sequence: TGCGCCAGCAGCCAAGAGAACGGGGTTGGCAATCAGCCCCAGCATTTT. Translated, it gives CASSQENGVGNQPQHF.

The sample holds many counts of this clonotype. The rearrangement links TRBV5-5 to TRBJ1-5, with D possibly TRBD1 on 5 matching bases. Germline loops: CDR1 SGHKS, CDR2 YYEKEE (reference sequence). V shed 0 bases and J shed 2 bases, with 9 bases lying between them. There are 15 residues in the CDR3. The CDR3 DNA reads TGTGCCAGCAGCTTGGAGGGGCTAGGCAATCAGCCCCAGCATTTT. Translation gives CASSLEGLGNQPQHF.

This clonotype was picked up many times. The chain joins TRBV10-3 to TRBJ1-2, with D uncertain. Between the trimmed V and J ends, which lost 11 bases and 4 bases, there was a span of 23 bases. The CDR3 is 15 residues long. CDR1 and CDR2 (germline): ENHRY, SYGVKD. The chain's CDR3 is CASHSNSGVPYGYTF. CDR3 DNA sequence: TGTGCCTCTCACTCCAATTCTGGGGTGCCCTATGGCTACACCTTC.

This clonotype was detected only a few times. This chain uses TRBV5-4 with TRBJ2-5; 9 nucleotides match TRBD2. This CDR3 has 16 residues. V trimming: 4 bases; J trimming: 2 bases; junction bases outside the gene matches: 9. The germline V gene has CDR1 SGHNT and CDR2 YYREEE (reference sequence). This chain's CDR3 is CASSGPWSGGQETQYF. The CDR3 nucleotides read TGTGCCAGCAGCGGGCCTTGGAGCGGGGGGCAAGAGACCCAGTACTTC.

The chain links TRBV7-9 to TRBJ1-1, with TRBD1 as a possible D gene (6 bases). This CDR3 region has 16 residues. Trimming pared 1 base from V and 0 bases from J, leaving 12 bases between. The germline V gene has CDR1 SEHNR and CDR2 FQNEAQ (reference sequence). CDR3 loop: CASSLVREGVNTEAFF. The CDR3 bases are TGTGCCAGCAGCTTAGTTCGGGAGGGGGTGAACACTGAAGCTTTCTTT.

The V and J genes are TRBV29-1 and TRBJ2-2, with 10 bases matching TRBD2. Germline values: CDR1 SQVTM, CDR2 ANQGSEA. V lost 4 bases, J lost 4 bases, and 9 bases stayed unmatched. The CDR3 consists of 16 residues. CDR3 DNA: TGCAGCGTTGCCATATGGTCTAGCGGGGGCACCGGGGAGCTGTTTTTT. It translates to CSVAIWSSGGTGELFF.

This clonotype was seen a handful of times. V gene TRBV29-1 combines with J gene TRBJ2-2, with 7 bases identical to TRBD2. CDR3 length: 12 residues. CDR1 SQVTM and CDR2 ANQGSEA come from the germline V gene. CDR3 sequence: CTGEGNTGELFF. CDR3 bases: TGCACCGGGGAGGGCAACACCGGGGAGCTGTTTTTT.

This clonotype was found many times. A clone one base away is much larger, so this may be a read error. V gene TRBV7-9 combines with J gene TRBJ1-5, with a tentative D call TRBD1 (5 bases). Germline lookup yields CDR1 SEHNR and CDR2 FQNEAQ (reference sequence). There are 14 residues in the CDR3. The germline V and J ends were trimmed by 1 base and 3 bases, with 7 bases remaining between them. CDR3 residues: CASSLEGANQPQHF. In DNA form, the CDR3 reads TGTGCCAGCAGCTTAGAAGGGGCCAATCAGCCCCAGCATTTT.

With regard to this clonotype: One base away lies a much larger clone, so this may be a sequencing read error. The chain employs TRBV9 and TRBJ1-1, with a possible D match to TRBD1 (5 bases). In germline, CDR1 is SGDLS, CDR2 YYNGEE. The CDR3 is 13 amino acids. In nucleotides, the CDR3 is TGTGCCAACAGCCATCAGGGTGGGACTGAAGCTTTCTTT. Protein sequence: CANSHQGGTEAFF.

The genes are TRBV10-3 and TRBJ2-5; D is undetermined. V gave up 7 bases and J gave up 9 bases, with 15 bases separating them. This CDR3 region has 12 residues. Germline V gene lookup returns CDR1 ENHRY and CDR2 SYGVKD. CDR3 coding DNA: TGTGCCATCAAAAGGATGGGATCGGCCCAGTACTTC. Translating it yields CAIKRMGSAQYF.

This clonotype was recorded only once. This chain uses TRBV15 with TRBJ2-7; 12 bases map to TRBD1. J gave up 12 bases and V 5 bases, and 5 bases lay outside the gene matches. The germline V gene has CDR1 LNHNV and CDR2 YYDKDF (reference sequence). The CDR3 loop spans 12 amino acids. CDR3 DNA: TGTGCCACCAGCGCCGGGACAGGGGGCTTGTACTTC. Encoded protein: CATSAGTGGLYF.

In its sample, this clonotype was seen many times. The chain uses TRBV7-9 and TRBJ1-5, with D hard to call. Between the trimmed V and J ends, which lost 1 base and 7 bases, there was a span of 11 bases. This CDR3 spans 14 amino acids. CDR1 and CDR2 (germline): SEHNR, FQNEAQ (reference sequence). CDR3 residues: CASSLGPGGQPQHF. The CDR3 DNA sequence: TGTGCCAGCAGCTTAGGGCCGGGAGGGCAGCCCCAGCATTTT. Based on the CDR3 plus reference TRBV7-9 and TRBJ1-5, the full variable domain is DTGVSQNPRHKITKRGQNVTFRCDPISEHNRLYWYRQTLGQGPEFLTYFQNEAQLEKSRLLSDRFSAERPKGSFSTLEIQRTEQGDSAMYLCASSLGPGGQPQHFGDGTRLSIL.